This record looks at one T cell receptor beta chain sequence and its context. This may come from a read error, since a much larger clone is one base off. The data were taken from a study of early T cells in non-severe SARS-CoV-2 infection. About the research overall: Bulk RNA isolated from unsorted whole blood underwent sequencing; chains were not paired.

Separate cDNA molecules each had unique molecular identifiers attached to them. TCRdb fed the 5' RACE reads into MiXCR, producing one record per CDR3 protein. The sample contains fewer than 85,000 distinct CDR3 sequences, approximately 10% of which appear only once. This CDR3 is built from 14 residues. From germline, CDR1 is SGHDT and CDR2 YYEEEE. Unmatched junction bases numbered 6, after V lost 3 bases and J lost 6 bases. The receptor was isolated from an adult who was a healthcare worker with PCR-confirmed SARS-CoV-2 infection or an uninfected control (not recorded which). The sequenced sample was whole blood, obtained at baseline. The chain couples TRBV5-6 to TRBJ1-1; 9 bases map to TRBD1. CDR3 in amino acids: CASSYVTGGSEAFF. The CDR3 DNA reads TGTGCCAGCAGCTACGTTACAGGGGGCTCTGAAGCTTTCTTT.